This is a list of T cell receptor beta chains from one sample in a study of T-cell memory formation after mild COVID-19. Using its own MiXCR run on the 5' RACE reads, TCRdb lists one record per CDR3 protein. The sample lists fewer than 400,000 distinct CDR3 sequences, 10% to 15% occurring once. Sequencing was done on a sample of PBMCs or a T cell subset sorted from them (not recorded which). The receptors come from a man between 18 and 35 years old who had mild COVID-19 (a few samples of this study predate the infection). Cell type and time point are not known. CDR3s include the opening cysteine and the closing phenylalanine or tryptophan. The order of the fields is clone size, V gene, J gene, D gene, CDR3 protein, CDR3 DNA. D genes are given only for firm matches. Size values are once, few and many counts, or a class for expanded clones, and some rows have none.

few	TRBV6-5	TRBJ1-2	-	CASSPGRAYGYTF	TGTGCCAGCAGTCCCGGCAGGGCCTATGGCTACACCTTC
few	TRBV6-6	TRBJ1-1	-	CASSWVVENTEAFF	TGTGCCAGCAGCTGGGTTGTAGAGAACACTGAAGCTTTCTTT
-	TRBV20-1	TRBJ1-1	-	CSATKDGNTEAFF	TGCAGTGCTACCAAGGACGGGAACACTGAAGCTTTCTTT
few	TRBV12-3/TRBV12-4	TRBJ1-1	-	CASSLTVEEAFF	TGTGCCAGCAGTTTGACGGTGGAGGAAGCTTTCTTT
few	TRBV7-6	TRBJ2-3	-	CASSLFASTDAQYF	TGTGCCAGCAGCTTGTTTGCGAGCACAGATGCGCAGTATTTT
many	TRBV6-5	TRBJ1-2	-	CASRAFQAGGYTF	TGTGCCAGCAGGGCCTTTCAGGCTGGAGGCTACACCTTC
many	TRBV6-5	TRBJ2-1	-	CASSYGINSYNEQFF	TGTGCCAGCAGTTACGGGATAAACTCCTACAATGAGCAGTTCTTC
few	TRBV7-2	TRBJ1-5	-	CASSLASHDQPQHF	TGTGCCAGCAGCTTAGCTAGTCACGATCAGCCCCAGCATTTT
few	TRBV4-1	TRBJ2-1	TRBD2	CASSQGVSGGSSSYNEQFF	TGCGCCAGCAGCCAAGGCGTTAGCGGGGGGTCTAGCTCCTACAATGAGCAGTTCTTC
few	TRBV5-1	TRBJ2-2	-	CASSTGRTRPANTGELFF	TGCGCCAGCAGTACGGGACGGACACGCCCCGCGAACACCGGGGAGCTGTTTTTT
few	TRBV4-3	TRBJ1-2	TRBD1	CASSQPRDRGVDYGYTF	TGCGCCAGCAGCCAACCGCGGGACAGGGGGGTGGACTATGGCTACACCTTC
-	TRBV12-3/TRBV12-4	TRBJ2-5	-	CASSLALDSYHETQYF	TGTGCCAGCAGTTTAGCCCTGGACAGCTACCACGAGACCCAGTACTTC
-	TRBV19	TRBJ2-5	-	CASSMAPGYQETQYF	TGTGCCAGTAGTATGGCCCCGGGGTACCAAGAGACCCAGTACTTC
few	TRBV5-1	TRBJ1-6	-	CASSFGTGSSIHF	-
-	TRBV5-1	TRBJ1-6	-	CASSSAGNSPLHF	TGCGCCAGCTCCTCGGCCGGTAATTCACCCCTCCACTTT
many	TRBV7-6	TRBJ2-5	-	CASSLGQTQYF	TGTGCCAGCAGCTTGGGTCAGACCCAGTACTTC
few	TRBV5-1	TRBJ2-2	TRBD1	CASSIGTGTGELFF	TGCGCCAGCAGCATCGGGACAGGGACCGGGGAGCTGTTTTTT
-	TRBV6-5	TRBJ2-3	-	CASSYYFLGDTQYF	TGTGCCAGCAGTTACTACTTCTTGGGGGATACGCAGTATTTT
-	TRBV5-1	TRBJ2-5	TRBD2	CASSSGTSGAQETQYF	TGCGCCAGCAGCAGTGGGACTAGCGGGGCTCAAGAGACCCAGTACTTC
few	TRBV7-8	TRBJ2-7	TRBD2	CASSGLAYEQYF	TGTGCCAGCAGTGGACTAGCCTACGAGCAGTACTTC
few	TRBV5-1	TRBJ2-1	TRBD2	CASSRGPSGGYNEQFF	TGCGCCAGCAGCCGGGGCCCTAGCGGGGGATACAATGAGCAGTTCTTC
-	TRBV5-3	TRBJ2-3	-	CARRLDWRRPGNTQYF	TGTGCCAGAAGATTGGACTGGCGCCGGCCGGGGAATACGCAGTATTTT
few	TRBV19	TRBJ2-5	-	CASSMTVIQETQYF	TGTGCCAGTAGTATGACGGTTATCCAAGAGACCCAGTACTTC
-	TRBV27	TRBJ1-2	-	CASSLAGDGYTF	TGTGCCAGCAGTTTAGCGGGGGATGGCTACACCTTC
-	TRBV7-9	TRBJ2-2	-	CASSRKQTNTGELFF	TGTGCCAGTAGCAGGAAACAAACGAACACCGGGGAGCTGTTTTTT
-	TRBV10-1	TRBJ2-1	-	CARPPSNEQFF	TGCGCCAGGCCTCCTTCCAATGAGCAGTTCTTC
-	TRBV6-2/TRBV6-3	TRBJ2-3	-	CASSNGVTTDTQYF	TGTGCCAGCAGTAACGGGGTCACCACAGATACGCAGTATTTT
-	TRBV12-3/TRBV12-4	TRBJ2-5	TRBD2	CASSPGSGAIGTQYF	TGTGCCAGCAGCCCCGGGAGCGGGGCCATAGGAACCCAGTACTTC